Described below is a single T cell receptor (beta chain) sequence and its context. Its antigen target is currently unknown. No clone much larger than this one lies a single base away; base qualities are absent. Each collaborating institution followed its own protocols to collect whole blood in K2EDTA tubes. For TCRbeta analysis, collaborator samples were shipped as frozen whole blood, as isolated PBMCs, or as DNA extracted from either sample type. The CDR3 numbers 14 residues from cysteine through phenylalanine. Just CDR3 DNA is preserved here, 42 bases in frame from base 1. Based on the germline V gene, the CDR1 and CDR2 sequences are SGHRS and YFSETQ. Germline trimming: 3 bases from V, 4 bases from J; junction bases outside gene matches: 3. The data stem from a study of blood T cell repertoires in COVID-19 (dated by TCRdb to 2020 to 2021). The study in broad terms: Samples from collaborators originated in the United States, Italy and Spain and spanned both the acute and convalescent phases of COVID-19. The prospective study material was composed of cDNA or gDNA derived from T cells, B-cell-depleted T cells, or PBMCs. Subjects who had been exposed to COVID-19, were actively infected with it, or had recovered from it provided the deeply sampled blood TCRbeta repertoires that made up the dataset. The repertoires were released in a freely available public database intended as a resource for research on the immune response to SARS-CoV-2. The samples were drawn from the first 160 participants of the ongoing ImmuneRACE study and from 1,254 subjects provided by 6 global collaborators. Sample metadata almost always included a de-identified subject ID, COVID-19 status, age in years and sex. HLA class I and class II types, where available, came from metadata supplied by the sample provider rather than from assay-based typing.

The paper's findings and limits, for the study overall: How much clinical and demographic metadata was included differed by source and by participant, and the metadata was provided uncurated.

The immunoSEQ Assay, a bias-controlled multiplex PCR, was used to amplify TCRbeta CDR3 regions from genomic DNA. As for the original processing: Nucleated cell counts per sample were estimated from amplification of reference gene primers within the assay. To quantify the absolute abundance of each unique TCRbeta CDR3 rearrangement, sequence reads were collapsed and filtered. For each sample, productive Simpson clonality was calculated by taking the square root of Simpson's diversity index across productive rearrangements. In TCRdb, the immuneACCESS table is reduced to in-frame sequences with V and J assigned. These tables do not hold every clone; where another copy was compared, an unresolved V gene accounts for under half, and the others remain unexplained. V and J calls and clone size come straight from that table; D and trimming were deduced from the DNA. This sample is represented by 120,000 or so clones; 80% to 90% of them were singletons. Roughly 30% of the sample is in the top ten clones.

Rearrangement joined TRBV5-1 to TRBJ2-7; 11 central nucleotides agree with TRBD2. This receptor was taken from a woman aged 70 to 79 with acute or convalescent COVID-19. The sequencing input was peripheral blood. In nucleotides, the sequence is TGCGCCAGCAGCTATAGCGGGGGGGGATACGAGCAGTACTTC. This translates into CASSYSGGGYEQYF.